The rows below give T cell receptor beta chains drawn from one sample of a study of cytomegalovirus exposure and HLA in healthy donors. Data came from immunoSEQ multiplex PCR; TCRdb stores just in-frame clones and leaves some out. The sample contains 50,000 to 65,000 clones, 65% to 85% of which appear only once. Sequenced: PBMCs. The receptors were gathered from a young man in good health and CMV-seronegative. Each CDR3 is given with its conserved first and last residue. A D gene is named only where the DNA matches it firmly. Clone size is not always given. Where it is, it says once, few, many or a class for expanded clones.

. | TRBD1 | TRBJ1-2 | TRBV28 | CASRLLTGDYGYTF | TGTGCCAGCAGACTACTTACAGGGGATTATGGCTACACCTTC
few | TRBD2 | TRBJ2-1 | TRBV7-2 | CASSKETSGVYNEQFF | TGTGCCAGCAGCAAGGAGACTAGCGGGGTTTACAATGAGCAGTTCTTC
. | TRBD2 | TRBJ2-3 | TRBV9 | CASSVARPGLAGLTDTQYF | TGTGCCAGCAGCGTAGCCAGGCCGGGACTAGCGGGACTCACAGATACGCAGTATTTT
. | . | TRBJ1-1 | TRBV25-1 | CASRTRQAEAFF | TGTGCCAGCAGGACCCGACAGGCTGAAGCTTTCTTT
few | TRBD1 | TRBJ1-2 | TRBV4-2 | CASSPSQGAYGYTF | TGTGCCAGCAGCCCGTCACAGGGGGCCTATGGCTACACCTTC
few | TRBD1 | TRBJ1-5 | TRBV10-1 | CASSAGTGNQPQHF | TGCGCCAGCAGCGCCGGGACAGGGAATCAGCCCCAGCATTTT
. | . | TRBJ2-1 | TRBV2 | CASKGREVTYNEQFF | TGTGCCAGCAAGGGCAGGGAAGTAACCTACAATGAGCAGTTCTTC
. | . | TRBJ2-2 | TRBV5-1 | CASSLVVSNTGELFF | TGCGCCAGCAGCTTGGTTGTCTCGAACACCGGGGAGCTGTTTTTT
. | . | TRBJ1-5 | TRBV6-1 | CASSLEGGSPQPQHF | TGTGCCAGCAGCCTCGAGGGGGGGTCGCCTCAGCCCCAGCATTTT
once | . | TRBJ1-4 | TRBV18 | CATSSRVSEKLFF | TGTGCCACCTCTTCTCGGGTTAGTGAAAAACTGTTTTTT
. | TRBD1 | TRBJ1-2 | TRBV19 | CASTPEWDRNYGYTF | TGTGCCAGTACCCCGGAGTGGGACAGAAACTATGGCTACACCTTC
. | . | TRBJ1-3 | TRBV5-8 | CASSLVSRGNTIYF | TGTGCCAGCAGCTTGGTTTCGCGGGGGAACACCATATATTTT
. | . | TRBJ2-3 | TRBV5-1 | CASSLRGLSTDTQYF | TGCGCCAGCAGCTTGCGGGGGTTAAGCACAGATACGCAGTATTTT
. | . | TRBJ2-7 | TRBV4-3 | CASSQEESGGHEQYF | TGCGCCAGCAGCCAAGAGGAATCTGGAGGCCACGAGCAGTACTTC
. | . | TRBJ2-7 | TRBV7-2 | CASSLQGGQYEQYF | TGTGCCAGCAGCCTACAGGGGGGGCAGTACGAGCAGTACTTC
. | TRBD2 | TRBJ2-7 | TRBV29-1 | CSVLGLAAYEQYF | TGCAGCGTTTTGGGACTAGCGGCCTACGAGCAGTACTTC
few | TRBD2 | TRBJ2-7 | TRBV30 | CAWRGGTSGSRDEQYF | TGTGCCTGGAGGGGGGGGACTAGCGGGAGTAGGGACGAGCAGTACTTC
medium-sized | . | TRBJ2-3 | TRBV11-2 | CASSLLTGSGDTQYF | TGTGCCAGCAGCTTGTTGACAGGCTCGGGAGATACGCAGTATTTT
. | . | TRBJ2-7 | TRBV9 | CASSETGTHYEQYF | TGTGCCAGCAGCGAGACCGGGACACACTACGAGCAGTACTTC
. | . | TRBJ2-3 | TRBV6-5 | CASSSPRADTQYF | TGTGCCAGCAGCTCCCCCCGGGCAGATACGCAGTATTTT
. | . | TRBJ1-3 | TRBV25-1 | CASSQRSGNTIYF | TGTGCCAGCAGCCAGCGAAGTGGAAACACCATATATTTT
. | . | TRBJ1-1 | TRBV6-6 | CASTMDGQRNTEAFF | TGTGCCAGCACTATGGATGGGCAGAGGAACACTGAAGCTTTCTTT
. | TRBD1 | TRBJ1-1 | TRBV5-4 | CASRRDRGLTEAFF | TGTGCCAGCAGGCGGGACAGGGGGCTTACTGAAGCTTTCTTT
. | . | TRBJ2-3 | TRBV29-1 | CSVDGLQRTDTQYF | TGCAGCGTGGACGGACTCCAGAGGACAGATACGCAGTATTTT
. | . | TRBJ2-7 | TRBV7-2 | CASSLGGTGPSSYEQYF | TGTGCCAGCAGCTTAGGGGGAACAGGACCCAGCTCCTACGAGCAGTACTTC
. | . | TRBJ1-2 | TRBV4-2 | CASSQEGYQGTTYGYTF | TGTGCCAGCAGCCAAGAGGGGTACCAGGGGACAACCTATGGCTACACCTTC
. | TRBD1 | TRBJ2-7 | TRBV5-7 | CASSLPTVGTVSYEQYF | TGTGCCAGCAGCTTACCCACCGTCGGGACAGTATCCTACGAGCAGTACTTC
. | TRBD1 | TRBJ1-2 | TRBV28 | CASSRTGLYGYTF | TGTGCCAGCAGCCGGACAGGTCTCTATGGCTACACCTTC
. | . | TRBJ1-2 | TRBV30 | CAWSGAGLGYTF | TGTGCCTGGAGTGGGGCAGGGTTGGGCTACACCTTC
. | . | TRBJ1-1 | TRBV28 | CASSFADRRNTEAFF | TGTGCCAGCAGTTTCGCCGACAGGCGGAACACTGAAGCTTTCTTT
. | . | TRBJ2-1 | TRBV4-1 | CASSQVEGSDEQFF | TGCGCCAGCAGCCAAGTCGAGGGAAGTGATGAGCAGTTCTTC
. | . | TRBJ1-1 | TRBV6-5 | CASRGGLNTEAFF | TGTGCCAGCAGGGGGGGACTAAACACTGAAGCTTTCTTT
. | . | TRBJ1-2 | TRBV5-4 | CASSFMGATLEIDGYTF | TGTGCCAGCAGCTTCATGGGGGCCACTTTGGAAATTGATGGCTACACCTTC
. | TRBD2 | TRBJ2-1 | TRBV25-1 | CASSGPGGREVYNEQFF | TGTGCCAGCAGTGGTCCGGGGGGGAGGGAGGTCTACAATGAGCAGTTCTTC
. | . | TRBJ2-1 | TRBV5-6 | CASSLVSYNEQFF | TGTGCCAGCAGCTTGGTCAGCTACAATGAGCAGTTCTTC
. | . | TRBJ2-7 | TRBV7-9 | CASSSVTGFYEQYF | TGTGCCAGCAGCTCAGTGACAGGCTTCTACGAGCAGTACTTC
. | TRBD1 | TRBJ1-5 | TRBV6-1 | CASMKQGGSNQPQHF | TGTGCCAGCATGAAACAGGGGGGGTCCAATCAGCCCCAGCATTTT
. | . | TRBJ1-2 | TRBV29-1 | CSVVGADGYTF | TGCAGCGTTGTGGGGGCGGATGGCTACACCTTC
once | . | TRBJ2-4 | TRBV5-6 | CASSLAGANAAKNIQYF | TGTGCCAGCAGCTTGGCGGGAGCGAACGCGGCCAAAAACATTCAGTACTTC
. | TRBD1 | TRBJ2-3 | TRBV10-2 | CASSDWSGGTDTQYF | TGCGCCAGCAGTGATTGGTCAGGGGGAACAGATACGCAGTATTTT
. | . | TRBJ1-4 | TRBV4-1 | CASSQDSHRPEEKLFF | TGCGCCAGCAGCCAAGATAGTCACAGGCCGGAGGAAAAACTGTTTTTT
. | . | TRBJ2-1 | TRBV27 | CASSIRVPYNEQFF | TGTGCCAGCAGTATCAGGGTTCCCTACAATGAGCAGTTCTTC
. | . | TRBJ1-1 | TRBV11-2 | CASSDPTATEAFF | TGTGCCAGCAGCGATCCGACAGCAACTGAAGCTTTCTTT
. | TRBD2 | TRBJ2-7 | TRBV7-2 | CASTVSSGSYEQYF | TGTGCCAGCACCGTATCTAGCGGGAGCTACGAGCAGTACTTC
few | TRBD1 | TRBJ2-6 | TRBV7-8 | CASSLRGTETSGANVLTF | TGTGCCAGCAGCTTAAGGGGGACAGAAACTTCTGGGGCCAACGTCCTGACTTTC
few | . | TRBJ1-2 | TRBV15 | CATSSRDSYGYTF | TGTGCCACCAGCAGCCGGGACTCCTATGGCTACACCTTC
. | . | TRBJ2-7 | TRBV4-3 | CASSQTDSNSDEQYF | TGCGCCAGCAGCCAAACTGACAGTAACTCGGACGAGCAGTACTTC
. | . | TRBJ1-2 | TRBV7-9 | CASSSTGSGGYTF | TGTGCCAGCAGCTCCACAGGGTCGGGAGGCTACACCTTC